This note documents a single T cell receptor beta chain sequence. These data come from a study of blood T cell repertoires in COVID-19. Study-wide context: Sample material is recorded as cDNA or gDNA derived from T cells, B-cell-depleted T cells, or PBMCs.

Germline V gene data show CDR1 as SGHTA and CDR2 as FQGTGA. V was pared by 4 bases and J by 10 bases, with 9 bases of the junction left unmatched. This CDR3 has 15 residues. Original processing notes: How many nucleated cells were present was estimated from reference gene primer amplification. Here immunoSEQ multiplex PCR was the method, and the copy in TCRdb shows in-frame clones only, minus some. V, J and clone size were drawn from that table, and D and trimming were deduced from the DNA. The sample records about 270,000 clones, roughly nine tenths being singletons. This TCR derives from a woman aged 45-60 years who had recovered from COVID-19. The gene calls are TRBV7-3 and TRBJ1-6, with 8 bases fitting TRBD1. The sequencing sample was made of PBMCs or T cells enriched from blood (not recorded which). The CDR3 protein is CASSSLGQGLSPLHF. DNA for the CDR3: TGTGCCAGCAGCTCCCTAGGACAGGGACTATCACCCCTCCACTTT.